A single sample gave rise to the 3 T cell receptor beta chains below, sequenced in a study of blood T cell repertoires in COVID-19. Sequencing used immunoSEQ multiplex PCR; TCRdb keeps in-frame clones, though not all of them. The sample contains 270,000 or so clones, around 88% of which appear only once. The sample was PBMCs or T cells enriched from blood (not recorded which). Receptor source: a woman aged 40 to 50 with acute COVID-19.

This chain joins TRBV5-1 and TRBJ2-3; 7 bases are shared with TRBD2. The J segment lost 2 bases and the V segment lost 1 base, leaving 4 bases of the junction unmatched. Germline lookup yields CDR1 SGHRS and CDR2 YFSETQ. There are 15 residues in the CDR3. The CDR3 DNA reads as TGCGCCAGCAGCTTGACTAGCGCGTACACAGATACGCAGTATTTT. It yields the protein CASSLTSAYTDTQYF.

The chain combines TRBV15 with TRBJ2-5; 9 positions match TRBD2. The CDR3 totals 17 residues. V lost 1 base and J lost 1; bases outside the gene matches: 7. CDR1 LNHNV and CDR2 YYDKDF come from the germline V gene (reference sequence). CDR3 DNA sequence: TGTGCCACCAGCAGAGGGGAGACTAGCGGAGTCCAAGAGACCCAGTACTTC. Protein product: CATSRGETSGVQETQYF.

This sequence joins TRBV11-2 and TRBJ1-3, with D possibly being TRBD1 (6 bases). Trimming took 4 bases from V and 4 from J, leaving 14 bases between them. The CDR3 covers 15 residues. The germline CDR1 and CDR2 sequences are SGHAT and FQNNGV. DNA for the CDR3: TGTGCCAGCAGCTCAAGCACAGGGTCCGGAAACACCATATATTTT. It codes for CASSSSTGSGNTIYF.